The entry that follows covers one T cell receptor beta chain sequence. Sequenced by immunoSEQ multiplex PCR; TCRdb stores in-frame clones only, minus some. The table includes 40,000 to 50,000 clones, 65% to 85% detected once. Germline V CDR1 and CDR2: KGHDR, SFDVKD. The CDR3 has 15 amino acids. Trimming removed 3 bases from V and 4 bases from J, with 12 bases in between. The data originate from a study of T cell responses to AZD1222 COVID-19 vaccine. The rearrangement links TRBV24-1 to TRBJ1-5; D unclear. This TCR was recovered from an adult who received the AZD1222 COVID-19 vaccine. The input for sequencing was peripheral blood, taken 28 days after the second AZD1222 dose. CDR3 nucleotide sequence: TGTGCCACCAGTGATGGGCCGGGCCGAAATCAGCCCCAGCATTTT. The encoded protein is CATSDGPGRNQPQHF.